One and the same sample provided the 9 T cell receptor beta chains below, sequenced in a study of T cells in Graves' hyperthyroidism and ophthalmopathy. Regions amplified from RNA transcripts were the TCR beta CDR3 regions. Primed by the HTBI set, a first-round RT-PCR was run on the TCR CDR3. TCRdb re-called the multiplex PCR reads with MiXCR, one entry per CDR3 protein. Counted here are roughly 380,000 distinct CDR3 sequences, over 15% occurring once; the ten biggest clones make up about 4%. Specimen: blood. Source of these receptors: a woman aged 18-35 years with Graves' hyperthyroidism.

This clonotype has a count of ten or more. The chain joins TRBV12-3 or TRBV12-4 to TRBJ2-6; TRBD1 agrees at 11 bases. With V trimmed by 6 bases and J by 0 bases, 4 bases remained unmatched. This CDR3 region has 17 residues. The CDR3: CASRRTGGLSGANVLTF. CDR3 in DNA: TGTGCCAGCAGGAGGACAGGGGGCCTCTCTGGGGCCAACGTCCTGACTTTC.

This clonotype was recorded at least ten times. The chain is built from TRBV27 and TRBJ1-1, with D unclear. There are 15 residues in the CDR3. The germline V gene has CDR1 MNHEY and CDR2 SMNVEV (reference sequence). Trimming shortened V by 0 bases and J by 0 bases, and 8 bases separated the two germline ends. CDR3 DNA sequence: TGTGCCAGCAGTTTATCAGGTCCTATGAACACTGAAGCTTTCTTT. Translating gives CASSLSGPMNTEAFF.

In this sample, this clonotype turned up a few times. The chain joins TRBV20-1 to TRBJ2-5; a weak D match, TRBD2 (6 bases). This CDR3 spans 13 amino acids. Trimming left V 4 bases short and J 1 base short, with 10 bases between. Germline V gene data show CDR1 as DFQATT and CDR2 as SNEGSKA (reference sequence). CDR3 in DNA: TGCAGTGCTACTCTGACTAGCCAAGAGACCCAGTACTTC. Amino acids: CSATLTSQETQYF.

The V gene is TRBV6-2 or TRBV6-3, the J gene TRBJ2-7; 11 positions match TRBD1. This CDR3 contains 15 residues. Germline values: CDR1 MNHEY, CDR2 SVGEGT. J was trimmed by 2 bases and V by 6 bases; bases with no gene match: 6. CDR3 amino acids: CASRFKGQGAYEQYF. As DNA, the CDR3 is TGTGCCAGCAGATTCAAGGGACAGGGGGCCTACGAGCAGTACTTC.

This clonotype was detected many times. The chain uses TRBV6-1 and TRBJ1-1, with TRBD1 matching over 7 bases. The CDR3 covers 13 residues. V shed 8 bases and J 0 bases; nucleotides not matched to a gene: 3. The germline CDR1 and CDR2 sequences are MNHNS and SASEGT. The CDR3 region is CASRTGLNTEAFF. CDR3 in DNA: TGTGCCAGCCGGACAGGACTGAACACTGAAGCTTTCTTT.

This clonotype occurred many times. V gene TRBV14 combines with J gene TRBJ1-6; D is ambiguous. CDR3 length equals 14 residues. The germline V gene has CDR1 SGHDN and CDR2 FVKESK. Between the trimmed V and J ends, which lost 3 bases and 8 bases, there was a span of 11 bases. CDR3 region: CASSHRLTDSPLHF. The CDR3 nucleotides are TGTGCCAGCAGCCACCGACTCACGGATTCACCCCTCCACTTT. Complete variable domain (other parts from reference TRBV14 and TRBJ1-6): EAGVTQFPSHSVIEKGQTVTLRCDPISGHDNLYWYRRVMGKEIKFLLHFVKESKQDESGMPNNRFLAERTGGTYSTLKVQPAELEDSGVYFCASSHRLTDSPLHFGNGTRLTVT.

This clonotype was detected many times. The chain links TRBV27 to TRBJ2-7; 9 bases are a match to TRBD1. The CDR3 sequence is 14 residues long. Germline CDR1 reads MNHEY; CDR2 reads SMNVEV (reference sequence). Germline trimming cut 2 bases from V and 4 bases from J; bases unmatched to any gene: 3. In DNA, the CDR3 is TGTGCCAGCAGTTTAACACAGGGGGCTTACGAGCAGTACTTC. It is translated as CASSLTQGAYEQYF.

This chain joins TRBV7-9 and TRBJ2-7; D might be TRBD1 (5 bases). Germline lookup yields CDR1 SEHNR and CDR2 FQNEAQ (reference sequence). Trimming shortened V by 1 base and J by 3 bases, and 13 bases separated the two germline ends. This CDR3 spans 15 amino acids. Written as DNA, the CDR3 is TGTGCCAGCAGCTTAGGACAGTCGGATTACTACGAGCAGTACTTC. It encodes CASSLGQSDYYEQYF.

V usage is TRBV20-1 and J usage is TRBJ1-2, with unresolved D. Deletions cut 5 bases from V and 3 bases from J, with 13 bases between. This CDR3 contains 13 residues. Germline lookup yields CDR1 DFQATT and CDR2 SNEGSKA (reference sequence). The CDR3 region is CSAPSPRDYGYTF. Written as DNA, the CDR3 is TGCAGTGCTCCTTCGCCTCGGGACTATGGCTACACCTTC.